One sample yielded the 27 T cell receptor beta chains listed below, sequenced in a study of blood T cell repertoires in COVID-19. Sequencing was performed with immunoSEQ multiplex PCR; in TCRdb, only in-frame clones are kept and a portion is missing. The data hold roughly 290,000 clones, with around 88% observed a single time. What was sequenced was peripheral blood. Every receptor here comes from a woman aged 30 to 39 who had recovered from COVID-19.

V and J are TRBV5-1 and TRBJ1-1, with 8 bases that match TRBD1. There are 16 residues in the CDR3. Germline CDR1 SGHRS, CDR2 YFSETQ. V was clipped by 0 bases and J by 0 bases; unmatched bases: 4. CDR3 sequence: CASSLEQGVLNTEAFF. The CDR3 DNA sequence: TGCGCCAGCAGCTTGGAACAGGGGGTCTTGAACACTGAAGCTTTCTTT.

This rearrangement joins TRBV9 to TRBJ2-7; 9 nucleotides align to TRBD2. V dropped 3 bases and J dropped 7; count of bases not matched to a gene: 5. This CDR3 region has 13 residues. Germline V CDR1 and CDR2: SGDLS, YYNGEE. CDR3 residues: CASSGSSGMEQYF. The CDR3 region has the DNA TGTGCCAGCAGCGGCTCTAGCGGGATGGAGCAGTACTTC.

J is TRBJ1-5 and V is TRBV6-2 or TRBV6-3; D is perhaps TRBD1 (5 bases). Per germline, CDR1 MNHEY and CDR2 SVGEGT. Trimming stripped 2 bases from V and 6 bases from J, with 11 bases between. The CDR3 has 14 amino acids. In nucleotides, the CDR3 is TGTGCCAGCAGTTACCCGGCGGGGGGTCAGCCCCAGCATTTT. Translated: CASSYPAGGQPQHF.

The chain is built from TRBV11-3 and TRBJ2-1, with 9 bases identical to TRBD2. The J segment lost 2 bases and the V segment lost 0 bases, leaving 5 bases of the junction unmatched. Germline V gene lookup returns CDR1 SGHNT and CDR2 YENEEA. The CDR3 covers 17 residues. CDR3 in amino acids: CASSLDHRTSAYNEQFF. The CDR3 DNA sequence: TGTGCCAGCAGCTTAGACCACAGGACTAGCGCCTACAATGAGCAGTTCTTC.

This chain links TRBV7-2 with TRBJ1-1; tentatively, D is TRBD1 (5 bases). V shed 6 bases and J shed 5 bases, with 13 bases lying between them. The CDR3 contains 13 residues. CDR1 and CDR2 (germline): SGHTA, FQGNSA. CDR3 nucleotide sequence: TGTGCCAGCAGGGTGGCCTCAGGGACTGAAGCTTTCTTT. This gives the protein CASRVASGTEAFF.

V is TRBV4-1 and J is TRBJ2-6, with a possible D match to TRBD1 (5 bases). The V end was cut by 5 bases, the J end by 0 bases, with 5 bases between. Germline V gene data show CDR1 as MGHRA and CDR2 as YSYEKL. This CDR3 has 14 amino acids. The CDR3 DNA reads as TGCGCCAGCAGCAGGGGCTCTGGGGCCAACGTCCTGACTTTC. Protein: CASSRGSGANVLTF.

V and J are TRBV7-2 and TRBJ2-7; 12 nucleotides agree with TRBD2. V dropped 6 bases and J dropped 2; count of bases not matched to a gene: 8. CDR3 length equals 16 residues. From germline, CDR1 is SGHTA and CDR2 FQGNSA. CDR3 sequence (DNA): TGTGCCAGCAGACTAGCGGGGGGACCCCAGGCCTACGAGCAGTACTTC. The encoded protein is CASRLAGGPQAYEQYF.

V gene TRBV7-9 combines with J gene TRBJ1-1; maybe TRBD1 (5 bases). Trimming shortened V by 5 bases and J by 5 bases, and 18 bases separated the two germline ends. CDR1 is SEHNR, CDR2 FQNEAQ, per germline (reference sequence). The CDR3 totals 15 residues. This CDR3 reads CASSRSSGGGTEAFF. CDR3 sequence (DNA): TGTGCCAGCAGCCGTAGTTCCGGCGGGGGGACTGAAGCTTTCTTT. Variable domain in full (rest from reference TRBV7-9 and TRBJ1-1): DTGVSQNPRHKITKRGQNVTFRCDPISEHNRLYWYRQTLGQGPEFLTYFQNEAQLEKSRLLSDRFSAERPKGSFSTLEIQRTEQGDSAMYLCASSRSSGGGTEAFFGQGTRLTVV.

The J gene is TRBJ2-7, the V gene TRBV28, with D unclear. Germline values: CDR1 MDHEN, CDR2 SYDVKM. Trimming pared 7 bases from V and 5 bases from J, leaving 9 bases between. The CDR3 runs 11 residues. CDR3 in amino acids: CASKNLHEQYF. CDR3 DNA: TGTGCCAGCAAAAACTTACACGAGCAGTACTTC.

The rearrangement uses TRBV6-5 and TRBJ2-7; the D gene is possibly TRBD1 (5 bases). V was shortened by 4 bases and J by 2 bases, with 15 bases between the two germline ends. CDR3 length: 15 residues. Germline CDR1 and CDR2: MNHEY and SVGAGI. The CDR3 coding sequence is TGTGCCAGCAGTTCTGGACACTTGTATCCCTACGAGCAGTACTTC. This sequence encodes CASSSGHLYPYEQYF.

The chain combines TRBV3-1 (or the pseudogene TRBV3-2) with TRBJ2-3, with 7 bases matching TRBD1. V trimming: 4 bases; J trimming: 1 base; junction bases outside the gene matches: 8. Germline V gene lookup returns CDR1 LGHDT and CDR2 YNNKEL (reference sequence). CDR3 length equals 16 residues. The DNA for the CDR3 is TGTGCCAGCAGCCTCCCAAGACAGGGCGGCACAGATACGCAGTATTTT. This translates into CASSLPRQGGTDTQYF.

CDR3 in DNA: TGTGCCAGCAGTTTGAGAAGGGGTGAAGCTTTCTTT. Protein sequence: CASSLRRGEAFF. J is TRBJ1-1 and V is TRBV28; tentatively, D is TRBD1 (5 bases). Germline CDR1 MDHEN, CDR2 SYDVKM. The CDR3 covers 12 residues. Between the trimmed V and J ends, which lost 3 bases and 7 bases, there was a span of 9 bases.

CDR3 sequence: CASSTGFADNEQFF. The CDR3 coding sequence is TGTGCCAGCAGTACAGGGTTTGCGGACAATGAGCAGTTCTTC. The rearrangement links TRBV6-4 to TRBJ2-1; tentative D call: TRBD1 (6 bases). CDR3 length: 14 residues. The V end lost 5 bases, the J end lost 5 bases, and 13 bases lay between the germline ends. The germline CDR1 and CDR2 sequences are MRHNA and SNTAGT.

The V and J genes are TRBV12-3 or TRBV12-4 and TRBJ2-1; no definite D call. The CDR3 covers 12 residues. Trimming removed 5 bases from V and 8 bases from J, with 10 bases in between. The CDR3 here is CASSPDLYEQFF. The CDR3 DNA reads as TGTGCCAGCAGTCCAGACTTGTATGAGCAGTTCTTC.

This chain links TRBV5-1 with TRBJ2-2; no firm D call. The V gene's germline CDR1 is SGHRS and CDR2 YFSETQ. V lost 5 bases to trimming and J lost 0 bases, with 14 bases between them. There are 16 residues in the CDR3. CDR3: CASSQQASPNTGELFF. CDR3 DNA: TGCGCCAGCAGTCAGCAGGCCAGCCCGAACACCGGGGAGCTGTTTTTT.

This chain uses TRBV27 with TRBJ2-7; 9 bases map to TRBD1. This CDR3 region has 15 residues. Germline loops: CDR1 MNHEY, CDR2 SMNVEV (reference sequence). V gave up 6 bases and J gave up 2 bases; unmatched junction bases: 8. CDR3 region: CASRLPGQGTYEQYF. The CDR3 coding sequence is TGTGCCAGCAGACTACCGGGACAGGGTACCTACGAGCAGTACTTC.

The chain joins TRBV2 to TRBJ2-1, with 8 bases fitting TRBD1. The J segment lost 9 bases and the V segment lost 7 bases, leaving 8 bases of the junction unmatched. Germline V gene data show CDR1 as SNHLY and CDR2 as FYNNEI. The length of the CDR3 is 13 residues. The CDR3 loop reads CASMSDRDSEQFF. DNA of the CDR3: TGTGCCAGCATGTCGGACAGGGACAGTGAGCAGTTCTTC. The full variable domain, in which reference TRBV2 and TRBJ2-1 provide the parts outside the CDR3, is EPEVTQTPSHQVTQMGQEVILRCVPISNHLYFYWYRQILGQKVEFLVSFYNNEISEKSEIFDDQFSVERPDGSNFTLKIRSTKLEDSAMYFCASMSDRDSEQFFGPGTRLTVL.

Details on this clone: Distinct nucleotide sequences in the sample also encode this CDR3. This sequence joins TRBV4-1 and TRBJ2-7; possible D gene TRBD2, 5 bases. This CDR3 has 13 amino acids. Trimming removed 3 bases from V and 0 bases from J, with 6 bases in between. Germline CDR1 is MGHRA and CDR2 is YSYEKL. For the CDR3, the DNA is TGCGCCAGCAGCCAGGGGAGCTCCTACGAGCAGTACTTC. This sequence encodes CASSQGSSYEQYF.

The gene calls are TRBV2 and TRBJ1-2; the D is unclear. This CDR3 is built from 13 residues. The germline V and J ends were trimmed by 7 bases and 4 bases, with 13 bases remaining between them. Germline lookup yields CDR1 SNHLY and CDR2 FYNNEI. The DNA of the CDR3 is TGTGCCAGCATTGAGTGGGCGTCCTATGGCTACACCTTC. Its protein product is CASIEWASYGYTF.

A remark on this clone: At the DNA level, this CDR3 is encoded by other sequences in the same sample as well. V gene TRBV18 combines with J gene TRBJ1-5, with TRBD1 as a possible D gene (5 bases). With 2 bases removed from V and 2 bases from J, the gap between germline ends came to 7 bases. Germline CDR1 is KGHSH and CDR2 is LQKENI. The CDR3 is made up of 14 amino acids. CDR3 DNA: TGTGCCAGCTCACCAGCGGGGGGCAATCAGCCCCAGCATTTT. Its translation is CASSPAGGNQPQHF.

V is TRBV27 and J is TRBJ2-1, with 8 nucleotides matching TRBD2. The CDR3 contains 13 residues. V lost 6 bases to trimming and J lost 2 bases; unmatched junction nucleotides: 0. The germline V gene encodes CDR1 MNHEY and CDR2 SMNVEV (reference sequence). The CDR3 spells CASRLAAYNEQFF. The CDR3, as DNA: TGTGCCAGCAGACTAGCGGCCTACAATGAGCAGTTCTTC.

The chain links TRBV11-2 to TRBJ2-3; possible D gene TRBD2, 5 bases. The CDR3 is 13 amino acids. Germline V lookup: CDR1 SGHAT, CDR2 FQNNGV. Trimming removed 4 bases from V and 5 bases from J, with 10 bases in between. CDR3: CASSSDGGDTQYF. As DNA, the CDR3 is TGTGCCAGCAGCTCGGACGGAGGAGATACGCAGTATTTT.

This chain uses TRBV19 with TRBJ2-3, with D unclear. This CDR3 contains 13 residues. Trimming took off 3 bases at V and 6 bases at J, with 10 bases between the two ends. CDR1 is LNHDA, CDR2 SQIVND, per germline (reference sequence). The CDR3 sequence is CASSILATDTQYF. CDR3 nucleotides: TGTGCCAGTAGTATTTTAGCAACGGATACGCAGTATTTT.

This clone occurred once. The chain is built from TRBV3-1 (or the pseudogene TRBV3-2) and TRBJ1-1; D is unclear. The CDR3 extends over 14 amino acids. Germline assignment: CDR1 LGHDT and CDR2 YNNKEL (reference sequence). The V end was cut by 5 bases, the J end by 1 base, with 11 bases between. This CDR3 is CASSGDVRNTEAFF. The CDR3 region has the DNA TGTGCCAGCAGCGGAGACGTACGGAACACTGAAGCTTTCTTT.

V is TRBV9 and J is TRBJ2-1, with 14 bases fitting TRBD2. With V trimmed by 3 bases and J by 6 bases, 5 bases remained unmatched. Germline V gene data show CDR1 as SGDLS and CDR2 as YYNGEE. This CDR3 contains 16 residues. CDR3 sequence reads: CASSATGLAGGNEQFF. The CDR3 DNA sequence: TGTGCCAGCAGCGCGACCGGACTAGCGGGAGGCAATGAGCAGTTCTTC. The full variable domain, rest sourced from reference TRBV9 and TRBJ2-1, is DSGVTQTPKHLITATGQRVTLRCSPRSGDLSVYWYQQSLDQGLQFLIQYYNGEERAKGNILERFSAQQFPDLHSELNLSSLELGDSALYFCASSATGLAGGNEQFFGPGTRLTVL.

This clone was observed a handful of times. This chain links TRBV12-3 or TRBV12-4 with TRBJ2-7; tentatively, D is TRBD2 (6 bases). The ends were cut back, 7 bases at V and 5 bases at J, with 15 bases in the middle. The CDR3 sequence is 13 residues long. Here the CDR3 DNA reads TGTGCCAGCATGGGAGGACTCGGAGACGAGCAGTACTTC. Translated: CASMGGLGDEQYF.

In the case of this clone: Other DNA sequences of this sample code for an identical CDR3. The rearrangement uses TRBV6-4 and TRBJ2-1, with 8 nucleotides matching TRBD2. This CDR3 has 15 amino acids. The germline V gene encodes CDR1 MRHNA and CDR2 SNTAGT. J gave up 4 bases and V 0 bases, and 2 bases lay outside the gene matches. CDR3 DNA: TGTGCCAGCAGTGACTCGGCGGGGGGATACAATGAGCAGTTCTTC. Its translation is CASSDSAGGYNEQFF.